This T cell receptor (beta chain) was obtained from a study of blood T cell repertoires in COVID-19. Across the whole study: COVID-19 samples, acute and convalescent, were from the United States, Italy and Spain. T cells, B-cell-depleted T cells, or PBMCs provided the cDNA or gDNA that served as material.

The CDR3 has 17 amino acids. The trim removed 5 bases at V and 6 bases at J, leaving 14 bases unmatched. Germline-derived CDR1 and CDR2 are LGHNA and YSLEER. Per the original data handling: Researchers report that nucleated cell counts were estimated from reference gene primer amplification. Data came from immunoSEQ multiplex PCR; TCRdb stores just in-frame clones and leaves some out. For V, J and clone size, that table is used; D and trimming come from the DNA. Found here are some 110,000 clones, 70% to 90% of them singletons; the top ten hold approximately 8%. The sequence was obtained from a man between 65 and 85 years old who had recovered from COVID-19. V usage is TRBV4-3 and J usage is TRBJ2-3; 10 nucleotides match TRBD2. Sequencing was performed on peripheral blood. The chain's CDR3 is CASSGGVSGRFGDTQYF. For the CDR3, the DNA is TGCGCCAGCAGCGGCGGGGTTAGCGGGAGGTTCGGGGATACGCAGTATTTT.